This is a list of T cell receptor beta chains from one sample in a study of lymphopenia after photon versus proton radiotherapy. Assay used: immunoSEQ multiplex PCR; TCRdb lists only in-frame clones, some missing. Of about 58,000 clones in the sample, about 81% were seen once. The sequencing here drew on peripheral blood, taken from a patient treated with proton-based radiotherapy. The receptor source for this set is a man aged 55 to 70 with pancreatic cancer. Both conserved end residues are part of each CDR3. The D gene is left open where the match is weak. A row's size may be missing; if present it is once, few, many or a size class.

D: TRBD1; V: TRBV28; J: TRBJ2-2; size: -; DNA: TGTGCCAGCAGTCTGGGACAGGGGGCCTCCGGGGAGCTGTTTTTT; CDR3: CASSLGQGASGELFF
D: -; V: TRBV19; J: TRBJ1-1; size: -; DNA: TGTGCCAGTAGTAGCAGGAGGTTTAACACTGAAGCTTTCTTT; CDR3: CASSSRRFNTEAFF
D: -; V: TRBV30; J: TRBJ1-3; size: -; DNA: TGTGCCTGCCAACCGCGGAGTGGAAACACCATATATTTT; CDR3: CACQPRSGNTIYF
D: -; V: TRBV27; J: TRBJ2-7; size: -; DNA: TGTGCCAGCAGTATACAGCAAGGCTACGAGCAGTACTTC; CDR3: CASSIQQGYEQYF
D: -; V: TRBV9; J: TRBJ2-7; size: -; DNA: TGTGCCAGCAGCCCCCGCGACAGCTACGAGCAGTACTTC; CDR3: CASSPRDSYEQYF
D: -; V: TRBV29-1; J: TRBJ2-1; size: -; DNA: TGCAGCGTTGGAATTGGCTACAATGAGCAGTTCTTC; CDR3: CSVGIGYNEQFF
D: -; V: TRBV5-1; J: TRBJ2-1; size: -; DNA: TGCGCCAGCAGCCGCGACAGCATATCCTACAATGAGCAGTTCTTC; CDR3: CASSRDSISYNEQFF
D: -; V: TRBV28; J: TRBJ1-3; size: -; DNA: TGTGCCAGCAGTTCGGTTGTGCGCATCTCTGGAAACACCATATATTTT; CDR3: CASSSVVRISGNTIYF
D: -; V: TRBV28; J: TRBJ2-3; size: -; DNA: TGTGCCAGCAGCTCCAGGGGAACAGATACGCAGTATTTT; CDR3: CASSSRGTDTQYF
D: -; V: TRBV11-2; J: TRBJ2-7; size: -; DNA: TGTGCCAGCAGCCGACTGGGGCTAGCTGGCGAGCAGTACTTC; CDR3: CASSRLGLAGEQYF
D: -; V: TRBV4-1; J: TRBJ2-1; size: once; DNA: TGCGCCAGCAGCCCCCGGGACACGGGCTACAATGAGCAGTTCTTC; CDR3: CASSPRDTGYNEQFF
D: -; V: TRBV7-8; J: TRBJ2-2; size: few; DNA: TGTGCCAGCAGCTTAGTGGGTGGAGGGGGCACCGGGGAGCTGTTTTTT; CDR3: CASSLVGGGGTGELFF
D: -; V: TRBV19; J: TRBJ2-1; size: -; DNA: TGTGCCAGTAGTATTAATAGCATCCTAACCTACAATGAGCAGTTCTTC; CDR3: CASSINSILTYNEQFF
D: TRBD1; V: TRBV11-2; J: TRBJ1-2; size: -; DNA: TGTGCCAGCAGCCCAGGACAGGGCCCCTATGGCTACACCTTC; CDR3: CASSPGQGPYGYTF
D: -; V: TRBV29-1; J: TRBJ2-1; size: -; DNA: TGCAGCGTTGACTTGAGCTCCTACAATGAGCAGTTCTTC; CDR3: CSVDLSSYNEQFF
D: -; V: TRBV5-1; J: TRBJ2-1; size: -; DNA: TGCGCCAGCAGCGTACTAGGGGAGCCCTACAATGAGCAGTTCTTC; CDR3: CASSVLGEPYNEQFF
D: -; V: TRBV4-2; J: TRBJ2-1; size: -; DNA: TGTGCCAGCAGCCAAGAACCGGCGGATGAGCAGTTCTTC; CDR3: CASSQEPADEQFF
D: -; V: TRBV6-1; J: TRBJ2-1; size: -; DNA: TGTGCCAGCAGTGAAGGGAATGGACTTTCTCTACCAGGGAATGAGCAGTTCTTC; CDR3: CASSEGNGLSLPGNEQFF
D: -; V: TRBV7-3; J: TRBJ2-7; size: -; DNA: TGTGCCAGCAGCGCCCCGGCGGGTGAGCAGTACTTC; CDR3: CASSAPAGEQYF
D: TRBD1; V: TRBV5-1; J: TRBJ2-5; size: -; DNA: TGCGCCAGCAGCTTGGCGGGACAGCTAATCCGGGAGACCCAGTACTTC; CDR3: CASSLAGQLIRETQYF
D: -; V: TRBV27; J: TRBJ2-6; size: -; DNA: TGTGCCAGCAGTGCCAGCTCTGGGGCCAACGTCCTGACTTTC; CDR3: CASSASSGANVLTF
D: -; V: TRBV11-2; J: TRBJ2-7; size: few; DNA: TGTGCCAGCAGCTCCTCTCAACGGGTTTACTACGAGCAGTACTTC; CDR3: CASSSSQRVYYEQYF
D: TRBD1; V: TRBV4-1; J: TRBJ2-7; size: -; DNA: TGCGCCAGCAGCCAAGAGGACAGGGGCCCCTACGAGCAGTACTTC; CDR3: CASSQEDRGPYEQYF
D: -; V: TRBV28; J: TRBJ1-2; size: -; DNA: TGTGCCAGCAGGGCACAGGGTATGTATGGCTACACCTTC; CDR3: CASRAQGMYGYTF
D: -; V: TRBV6-1; J: TRBJ1-5; size: once; DNA: TGTGCCAGCAGTCCCGATTGGAAGCCCCAGCATTTT; CDR3: CASSPDWKPQHF
D: -; V: TRBV19; J: TRBJ2-1; size: -; DNA: TGTGCCAGCAGTGACTCTGTTTTTCGCAATGAGCAGTTCTTC; CDR3: CASSDSVFRNEQFF
D: -; V: TRBV18; J: TRBJ1-5; size: -; DNA: TGTGCCAGCTCTCAAGGGCCAGCCAACGTGGGGACTGATAGCAATCAGCCCCAGCATTTT; CDR3: CASSQGPANVGTDSNQPQHF
D: -; V: TRBV11-3; J: TRBJ2-7; size: -; DNA: TGTGCCAGCAGCCCCCGCGAGTTTCCGACCTACGAGCAGTACTTC; CDR3: CASSPREFPTYEQYF
D: -; V: TRBV6-1; J: TRBJ1-6; size: few; DNA: TGTGCCAGCAGTGAATGGCAGGAGAATTCACCCCTCCACTTT; CDR3: CASSEWQENSPLHF